This T cell receptor (beta chain) was retrieved from a study of T cell repertoires in aging, cancer and after chemotherapy. Turning to the study itself: Repeat sampling of healthy donors over several months to years showed clear clonal overlap. The full dataset contained 8.5 million to 10 million TCR reads. Regarding the study as a whole: Loss of evenness, beyond lost richness, contributed to age-related TCR diversity decline in cancer patients.

A mixed TRB-A/B primer pool amplified rearranged TRB by multiplex touch-down PCR. TCRdb itself ran the multiplex PCR reads through MiXCR, one entry per CDR3 protein. This table has about 8,800 distinct CDR3 sequences, more than 25% appearing once. The V gene's germline CDR1 is MNHEY and CDR2 SMNVEV (reference sequence). Trimming at V came to 5 bases and at J to 10 bases, leaving 16 bases not matched to a gene. This CDR3 is 17 amino acids long. This clonotype was counted between two and nine times. What it recognizes is unknown. The template was genomic DNA from peripheral blood, not RNA. This TCR was sampled from a human donor in good health. The chain combines TRBV27 with TRBJ2-1; 11 bases are shared with TRBD2. Sequencing used blood. The CDR3 bases are TGTGCCAGCAGTACCCCTTCTAGCGGGGGGCGTCGAGAGGAGCAGTTCTTC. Translation: CASSTPSSGGRREEQFF.